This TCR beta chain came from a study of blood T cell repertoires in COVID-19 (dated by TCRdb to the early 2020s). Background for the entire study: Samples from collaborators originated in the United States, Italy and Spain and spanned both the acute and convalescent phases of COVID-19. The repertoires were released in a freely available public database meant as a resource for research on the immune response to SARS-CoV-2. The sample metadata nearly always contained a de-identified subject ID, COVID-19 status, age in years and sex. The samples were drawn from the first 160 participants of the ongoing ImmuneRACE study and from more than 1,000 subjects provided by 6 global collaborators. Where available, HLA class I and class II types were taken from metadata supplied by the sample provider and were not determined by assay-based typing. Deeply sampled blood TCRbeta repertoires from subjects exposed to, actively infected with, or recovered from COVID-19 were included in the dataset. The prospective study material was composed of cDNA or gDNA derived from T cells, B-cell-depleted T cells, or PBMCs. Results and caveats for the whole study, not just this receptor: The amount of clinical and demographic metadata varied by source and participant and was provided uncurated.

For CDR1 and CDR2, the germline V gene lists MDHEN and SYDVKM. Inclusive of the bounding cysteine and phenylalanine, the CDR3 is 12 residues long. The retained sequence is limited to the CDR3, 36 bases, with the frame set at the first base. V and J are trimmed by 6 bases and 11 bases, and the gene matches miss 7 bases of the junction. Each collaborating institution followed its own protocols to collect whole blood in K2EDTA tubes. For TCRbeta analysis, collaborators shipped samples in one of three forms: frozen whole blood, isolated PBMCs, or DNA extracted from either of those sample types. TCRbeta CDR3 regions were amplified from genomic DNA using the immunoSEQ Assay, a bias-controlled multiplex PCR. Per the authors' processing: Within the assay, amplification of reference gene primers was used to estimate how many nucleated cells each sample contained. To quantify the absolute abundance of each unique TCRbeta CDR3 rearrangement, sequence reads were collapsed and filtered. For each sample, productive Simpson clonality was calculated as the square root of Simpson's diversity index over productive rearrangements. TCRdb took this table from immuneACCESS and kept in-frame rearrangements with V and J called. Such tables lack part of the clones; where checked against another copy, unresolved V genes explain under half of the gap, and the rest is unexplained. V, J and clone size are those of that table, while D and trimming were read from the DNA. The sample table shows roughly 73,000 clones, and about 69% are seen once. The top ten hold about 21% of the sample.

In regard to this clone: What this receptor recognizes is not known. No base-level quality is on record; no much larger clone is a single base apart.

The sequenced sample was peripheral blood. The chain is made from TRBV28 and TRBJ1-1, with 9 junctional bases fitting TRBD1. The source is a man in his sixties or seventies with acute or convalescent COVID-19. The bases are TGTGCCAGCAGGACACAGGGGGCGAGGGCTTTCTTT. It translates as CASRTQGARAFF.